This TCR beta chain was recorded in a study of T cell responses to AZD1222 COVID-19 vaccine. Study-wide findings and caveats: Reportedly, nearly half of unique spike TCRs recognized epitopes outside B.1.351/B.1.1.7 mutations. Repertoire sampling occurred only after the peak T cell response.

Clones were sequenced by immunoSEQ multiplex PCR, and TCRdb holds only the in-frame ones, with some missing. This sample yields about 88,000 clones, of which roughly nine tenths are seen a single time; about 5% belongs to the top ten. Worth noting for this clone: Antigen: not known.

Looked up from germline, CDR1 is MNHNS and CDR2 is SASEGT. Trimming at V came to 1 base and at J to 5 bases, leaving 10 bases not matched to a gene. The CDR3 has 16 amino acids. Sample: peripheral blood, taken 28 days after the second AZD1222 dose. This clonotype was obtained from an adult who received the AZD1222 COVID-19 vaccine. The V call is TRBV6-1, the J call TRBJ2-7; 8 bases are shared with TRBD2. This chain's CDR3 is CASSEVPQRGSNEQYF. The CDR3 bases are TGTGCCAGCAGTGAAGTCCCCCAGCGGGGGTCGAACGAGCAGTACTTC.